Each of the 7 T cell receptor beta chains below was sequenced from the same sample in a study of beta chain features in type 1 diabetes. Every isolated RNA sample was fully reverse transcribed, so sequencing captured expressed TCRB transcripts. Sequenced by immunoSEQ multiplex PCR; TCRdb stores in-frame clones only, minus some. Here the sample spans roughly 370,000 clones, about 15% being singletons. Sequenced material: naive CD4+ T cells from blood. The receptor set was obtained from a man aged 30 to 39 in good health.

V gene TRBV5-1 combines with J gene TRBJ2-2; D unresolved. V was shortened by 4 bases and J by 5 bases, with 9 bases between the two germline ends. Germline V lookup: CDR1 SGHRS, CDR2 YFSETQ. CDR3 size: 13 residues. The CDR3 nucleotides read TGCGCCAGCAGCAGGGCCGGTACCGGGGAGCTGTTTTTT. Amino acids: CASSRAGTGELFF.

This clone has more than one count but fewer than ten. The V and J genes are TRBV6-6 and TRBJ2-5; D call uncertain. The germline gives CDR1 MNHNY, CDR2 SVGAGI (reference sequence). CDR3 length equals 11 residues. Trimming removed 5 bases at V and 5 bases at J, with 6 bases between. CDR3 sequence (DNA): TGTGCCAGCAGTAAGACGGAGACCCAGTACTTC. Amino acid sequence: CASSKTETQYF.

A remark on this clone: This sample also contains other DNA sequences that code for the same CDR3. J is TRBJ2-5 and V is TRBV20-1; D call uncertain. Per germline, CDR1 DFQATT and CDR2 SNEGSKA (reference sequence). This CDR3 spans 11 amino acids. Trimming stripped 3 bases from V and 5 bases from J, with 7 bases between. This chain's CDR3 is CSARIRETQYF. CDR3 DNA sequence: TGCAGTGCTAGGATCCGGGAGACCCAGTACTTC.

This rearrangement joins TRBV9 to TRBJ2-1, with 9 bases identical to TRBD1. Trimming cost V 4 bases and J 4 bases; bases outside gene matches: 6. CDR3 length: 15 residues. CDR1 is SGDLS and CDR2 is YYNGEE in the germline V gene. DNA of the CDR3: TGTGCCAGCAGCCCAGGACAGGGGATATACAATGAGCAGTTCTTC. Translation gives CASSPGQGIYNEQFF.

The rearrangement links TRBV2 to TRBJ2-7; D is possibly TRBD1 (6 bases). There are 16 residues in the CDR3. Per germline, CDR1 SNHLY and CDR2 FYNNEI. The germline V and J ends were trimmed by 2 bases and 3 bases, with 17 bases remaining between them. CDR3 region: CASSESQGRIDYEQYF. The CDR3 DNA reads as TGTGCCAGCAGTGAATCCCAGGGGCGCATTGACTACGAGCAGTACTTC.

The V gene is TRBV15, the J gene TRBJ2-3; possibly TRBD2 for D (6 bases). The V end was cut by 5 bases, the J end by 1 base, with 13 bases between. The CDR3 is 15 residues long. Germline CDR1 and CDR2: LNHNV and YYDKDF (reference sequence). In DNA, the CDR3 is TGTGCCACCAGCGGTGTGCGGGGCCGCACAGATACGCAGTATTTT. Protein: CATSGVRGRTDTQYF.

This clone was detected a few times. CDR3 sequence (DNA): TGTGCCATCAGTGGGCTGTGGGGCTATGGCTACACCTTC. This translates into CAISGLWGYGYTF. The chain links TRBV10-3 to TRBJ1-2; no clear D gene. Trimming removed 4 bases from V and 4 bases from J, with 10 bases in between. This CDR3 is 13 amino acids long. Germline loops: CDR1 ENHRY, CDR2 SYGVKD.